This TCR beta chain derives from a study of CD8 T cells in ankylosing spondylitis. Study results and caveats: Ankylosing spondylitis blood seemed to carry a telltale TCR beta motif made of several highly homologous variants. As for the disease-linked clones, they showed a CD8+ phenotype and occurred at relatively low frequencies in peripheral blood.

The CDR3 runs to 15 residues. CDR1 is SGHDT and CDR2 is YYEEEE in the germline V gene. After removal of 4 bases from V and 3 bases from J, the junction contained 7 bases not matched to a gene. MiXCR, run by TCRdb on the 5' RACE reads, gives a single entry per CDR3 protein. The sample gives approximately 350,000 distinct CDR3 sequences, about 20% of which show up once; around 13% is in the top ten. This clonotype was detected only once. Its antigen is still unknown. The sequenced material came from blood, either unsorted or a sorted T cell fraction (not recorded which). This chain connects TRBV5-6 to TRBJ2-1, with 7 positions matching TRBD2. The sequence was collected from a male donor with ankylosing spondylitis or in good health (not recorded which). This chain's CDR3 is CASSPTGLNYNEQFF. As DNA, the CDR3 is TGTGCCAGCAGCCCCACGGGACTAAACTACAATGAGCAGTTCTTC.